This TCR beta chain was sequenced for a study of technical replicates of blood from several donors. Sequenced by immunoSEQ multiplex PCR; TCRdb stores in-frame clones only, minus some. The table lists about 75,000 clones, nearly 98% of them singletons. Trimming took off 2 bases at V and 4 bases at J, with 14 bases between the two ends. From germline, CDR1 is ENHRY and CDR2 SYGVKD. The CDR3 totals 15 residues. Only one count was recorded for this clone. The source of this sequence is a human donor in good health. The J gene is TRBJ1-1, the V gene TRBV10-3, with D possibly TRBD1 on 5 matching bases. The specimen sequenced was T cells isolated from PBMCs. The chain's CDR3 is CAISEGGMGGTEAFF. CDR3 nucleotide sequence: TGTGCCATCAGTGAGGGCGGTATGGGGGGCACTGAAGCTTTCTTT.